This TCR beta chain was sequenced during a study of OX40 agonist ivuxolimab in advanced cancers. Across the study: Patients were roughly 83% male with ages roughly 20 to 85, mean around 58. Study outcomes and limitations: Mean expanded clone counts were higher in CD8+ than CD4+ T cells.

Blood was sampled at baseline, cycle 4 day 1, and cycle 7 day 1. Germline CDR1 MNHEY, CDR2 SVGAGI. V was clipped by 6 bases and J by 3 bases, with 5 bases between them. The CDR3 length is 11 residues. Repertoires were generated with immunoSEQ multiplex PCR, while TCRdb's copy carries only in-frame clones and drops some. Here the sample spans 75,000 to 90,000 clones, approximately 85% being singletons. Remarks on this clone: Antigen unknown.

The source is an adult with an advanced solid tumor such as melanoma, head and neck, liver or kidney cancer. The starting material was CD4+ or CD8+ T cells sorted from blood, obtained in a trial of the OX40 agonist ivuxolimab. The J gene is TRBJ2-5, the V gene TRBV6-5, with no clear D. This CDR3 reads CASRGKETQYF. The CDR3 bases are TGTGCCAGCAGGGGGAAAGAGACCCAGTACTTC.